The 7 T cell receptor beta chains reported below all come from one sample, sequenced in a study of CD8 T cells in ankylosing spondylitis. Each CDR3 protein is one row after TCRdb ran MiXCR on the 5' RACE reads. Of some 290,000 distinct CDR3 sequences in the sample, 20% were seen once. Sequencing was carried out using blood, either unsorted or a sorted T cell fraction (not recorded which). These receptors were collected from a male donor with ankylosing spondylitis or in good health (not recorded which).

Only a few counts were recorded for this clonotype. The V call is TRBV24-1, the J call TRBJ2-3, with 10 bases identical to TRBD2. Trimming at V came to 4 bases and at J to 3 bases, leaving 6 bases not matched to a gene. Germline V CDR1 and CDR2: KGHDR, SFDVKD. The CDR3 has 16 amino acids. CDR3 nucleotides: TGTGCCACCAGTGAGGCTAGACTAGCGGGTACAGATACGCAGTATTTT. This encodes CATSEARLAGTDTQYF.

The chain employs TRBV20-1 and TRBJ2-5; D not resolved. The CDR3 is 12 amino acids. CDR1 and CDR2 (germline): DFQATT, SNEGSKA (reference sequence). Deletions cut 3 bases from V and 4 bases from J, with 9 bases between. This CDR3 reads CSARPSAETQYF. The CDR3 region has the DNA TGCAGTGCTAGGCCCTCCGCAGAGACCCAGTACTTC.

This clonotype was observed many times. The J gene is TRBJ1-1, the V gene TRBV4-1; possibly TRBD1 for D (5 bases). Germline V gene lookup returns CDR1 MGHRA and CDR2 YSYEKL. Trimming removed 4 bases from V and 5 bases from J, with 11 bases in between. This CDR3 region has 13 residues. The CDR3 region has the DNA TGCGCCAGCAGCCGTGGGGGAGAGACTGAAGCTTTCTTT. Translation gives CASSRGGETEAFF.

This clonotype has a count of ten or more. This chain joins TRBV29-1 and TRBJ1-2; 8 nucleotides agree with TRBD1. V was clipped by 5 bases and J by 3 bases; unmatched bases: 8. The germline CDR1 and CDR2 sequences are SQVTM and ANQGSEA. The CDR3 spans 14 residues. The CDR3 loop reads CSVPPDRDYYGYTF. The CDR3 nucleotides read TGCAGCGTTCCCCCGGACAGGGATTACTATGGCTACACCTTC. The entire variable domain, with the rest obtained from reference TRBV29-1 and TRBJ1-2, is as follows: SAVISQKPSRDICQRGTSLTIQCQVDSQVTMMFWYRQQPGQSLTLIATANQGSEATYESGFVIDKFPISRPNLTFSTLTVSNMSPEDSSIYLCSVPPDRDYYGYTFGSGTRLTVV.

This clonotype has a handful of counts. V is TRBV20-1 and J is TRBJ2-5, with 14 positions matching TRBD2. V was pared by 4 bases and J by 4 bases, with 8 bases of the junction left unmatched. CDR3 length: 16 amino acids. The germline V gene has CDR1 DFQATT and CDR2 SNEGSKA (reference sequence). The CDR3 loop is CSATIKGLAGGETQYF. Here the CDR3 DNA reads TGCAGTGCTACAATAAAAGGACTAGCGGGAGGAGAGACCCAGTACTTC.

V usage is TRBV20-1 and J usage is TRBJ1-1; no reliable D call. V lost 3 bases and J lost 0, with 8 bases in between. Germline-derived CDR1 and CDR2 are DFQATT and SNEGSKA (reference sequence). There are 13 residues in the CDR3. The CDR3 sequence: CSASRNMNTEAFF. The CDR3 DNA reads TGCAGTGCTAGTAGAAACATGAACACTGAAGCTTTCTTT.

For the CDR3, the DNA is TGTGCCAGCAGTTTAGTAGCCAGCTCCTACGAGCAGTACGTC. Amino acid sequence: CASSLVASSYEQYV. The rearrangement uses TRBV27 and TRBJ2-7, with D unresolved. CDR3 length equals 14 residues. Trimming cost V 2 bases and J 0 bases, with 8 bases left between them. CDR1 is MNHEY, CDR2 SMNVEV, per germline (reference sequence).